A single sample is the source of the 3 T cell receptor beta chains below, sequenced in a study of blood T cell repertoires in COVID-19. The table came from immunoSEQ multiplex PCR; TCRdb's copy has only in-frame clones and leaves some out. The profile shows 210,000 or so clones, roughly 80% of them singletons. The sample consisted of PBMCs or T cells enriched from blood (not recorded which). All receptors derive from a man aged 60 to 75 who had recovered from COVID-19.

The J gene is TRBJ1-2, the V gene TRBV12-3 or TRBV12-4; D not resolved. The CDR3 contains 13 residues. V gave up 2 bases and J gave up 7 bases, with 11 bases separating them. The CDR3 DNA reads TGTGCCAGCAGTTTAAGGAGGGCTTTTGGCTACACCTTC. It codes for CASSLRRAFGYTF.

The chain joins TRBV19 to TRBJ1-5, with D possibly being TRBD1 (5 bases). Germline V gives CDR1 LNHDA, CDR2 SQIVND (reference sequence). Trimming left V 2 bases short and J 5 bases short, with 10 bases between. The CDR3 spans 14 residues. The CDR3 DNA sequence: TGTGCCAGTAGTATAAGAGGCAGGGATCAGCCCCAGCATTTT. Its protein is CASSIRGRDQPQHF.

The rearrangement joins TRBV7-9 to TRBJ2-7; D is possibly TRBD2 (6 bases). Trimming cost V 5 bases and J 5 bases, with 10 bases left between them. The CDR3 has 12 amino acids. The V gene's germline CDR1 is SEHNR and CDR2 FQNEAQ (reference sequence). The CDR3 loop reads CASSGGANEQYF. Written as DNA, the CDR3 is TGTGCCAGCAGCGGCGGGGCAAACGAGCAGTACTTC.